These 24 T cell receptor beta chains came from one sample sequenced in a study of T-cell memory formation after mild COVID-19. Each CDR3 protein is one row after TCRdb ran MiXCR on the 5' RACE reads. The data show roughly 120,000 distinct CDR3 sequences, approximately 21% seen once. The specimen sequenced was PBMCs or a T cell subset sorted from them (not recorded which). Receptors were obtained from a man aged 18 to 29 who had mild COVID-19 (a few samples of this study predate the infection). Cell type and time point are not known.

In this sample, this clonotype turned up a few times. The chain couples TRBV6-4 to TRBJ2-1; 13 nucleotides match TRBD2. Germline V CDR1 and CDR2: MRHNA, SNTAGT. Germline trimming cut 4 bases from V and 7 bases from J; bases unmatched to any gene: 7. CDR3 length: 16 residues. Written as DNA, the CDR3 is TGTGCCAGCAGTGCTACTAGCGGGGGGGCAGGGAATGAGCAGTTCTTC. It yields the protein CASSATSGGAGNEQFF.

This clonotype was seen a few times. V and J are TRBV5-6 and TRBJ2-2, with 8 bases identical to TRBD1. The CDR3 is 15 residues long. After removal of 4 bases from V and 5 bases from J, the junction contained 7 bases not matched to a gene. Looked up from germline, CDR1 is SGHDT and CDR2 is YYEEEE. CDR3 sequence: CASSPGQGITGELFF. The CDR3 DNA reads as TGTGCCAGCAGCCCTGGACAGGGAATAACCGGGGAGCTGTTTTTT.

The chain combines TRBV29-1 with TRBJ2-7; 7 positions match TRBD1. The length of the CDR3 is 12 residues. V gave up 2 bases and J gave up 7 bases; unmatched junction bases: 5. Germline lookup yields CDR1 SQVTM and CDR2 ANQGSEA. Here the CDR3 DNA reads TGCAGCGTTGAATACGGGACAGATGAGCAGTACTTC. As protein: CSVEYGTDEQYF.

This clonotype was found a few times. The rearrangement uses TRBV7-2 and TRBJ2-3; perhaps TRBD2 as D (6 bases). CDR1 is SGHTA and CDR2 is FQGNSA in the germline V gene. Trimming cost V 4 bases and J 4 bases, with 24 bases left between them. This CDR3 region has 18 residues. Written as DNA, the CDR3 is TGTGCCAGCAGCTATCTAGTCCAGGAGGGGCACGGTCCAGATACGCAGTATTTT. Amino acids: CASSYLVQEGHGPDTQYF. Together with reference TRBV7-2 and TRBJ2-3, the CDR3 gives the full variable domain: GAGVSQSPSNKVTEKGKDVELRCDPISGHTALYWYRQSLGQGLEFLIYFQGNSAPDKSGLPSDRFSAERTGGSVSTLTIQRTQQEDSAVYLCASSYLVQEGHGPDTQYFGPGTRLTVL.

This clonotype was counted a few times. The chain carries TRBV11-2 and TRBJ2-7, with 9 bases matching TRBD1. The CDR3 consists of 15 residues. Trimming cost V 4 bases and J 0 bases; bases outside gene matches: 4. Germline V CDR1 and CDR2: SGHAT, FQNNGV. The CDR3 reads CASSSPGQGSYEQYF. CDR3 in DNA: TGTGCCAGCAGCTCGCCGGGACAGGGCTCCTACGAGCAGTACTTC.

There are a few counts of this clonotype. The rearrangement uses TRBV7-8 and TRBJ2-7; D possibly uses TRBD1 or TRBD2 (5 bases each). The germline V gene has CDR1 SGHVS and CDR2 FQNEAQ. The length of the CDR3 is 16 residues. The V and J ends lost 5 bases and 2 bases respectively, with 19 bases between them. The CDR3 spells CASSPYPGTPTYEQYV. The CDR3 DNA sequence: TGTGCCAGCAGCCCCTACCCGGGGACGCCTACCTACGAGCAGTACGTC.

This clonotype was seen only once. A junction boundary mismatches the germline segment, possibly from a read error. This chain joins TRBV29-1 and TRBJ2-3; D is possibly TRBD1 (5 bases). The CDR3 has 17 amino acids. Per the germline V gene, CDR1 is SQVTM and CDR2 is ANQGSEA. The CDR3 bases are TGCAGCGTTGAAGGCCTGAAGACAGTGAATAGCACAGATACGCAGTATTTC. It codes for CSVEGLKTVNSTDTQYF.

This clonotype was observed a handful of times. The chain joins TRBV7-9 to TRBJ2-3; D call uncertain. With 3 bases removed from V and 0 bases from J, the gap between germline ends came to 7 bases. Germline CDR1 reads SEHNR; CDR2 reads FQNEAQ (reference sequence). The CDR3 extends over 14 amino acids. The CDR3, as DNA: TGTGCCAGCAGCTTGGAAGTTAGCACAGATACGCAGTATTTT. Translating it yields CASSLEVSTDTQYF. The complete variable domain, with remaining parts taken from reference TRBV7-9 and TRBJ2-3, reads DTGVSQNPRHKITKRGQNVTFRCDPISEHNRLYWYRQTLGQGPEFLTYFQNEAQLEKSRLLSDRFSAERPKGSFSTLEIQRTEQGDSAMYLCASSLEVSTDTQYFGPGTRLTVL.

CDR3 nucleotide sequence: TGTGCCAGCAGTGTAAGGGGGATATACAATGAGCAGTTCTTC. Translation: CASSVRGIYNEQFF. V gene TRBV2 combines with J gene TRBJ2-1, with D perhaps matching TRBD1 (6 bases). Germline-derived CDR1 and CDR2 are SNHLY and FYNNEI. The germline V and J ends were trimmed by 4 bases and 4 bases, with 11 bases remaining between them. The CDR3 consists of 14 residues.

This clonotype was picked up a small number of times. The rearrangement joins TRBV6-6 to TRBJ1-1; D might be TRBD1 (5 bases). CDR1 and CDR2 from the germline V gene are MNHNY and SVGAGI (reference sequence). The CDR3 has 12 residues. With 0 bases removed from V and 8 bases from J, the gap between germline ends came to 7 bases. The CDR3 nucleotides read TGTGCCAGCAGTTACTCGGGGGTCGAAGCTTTCTTT. Protein: CASSYSGVEAFF.

J is TRBJ2-2 and V is TRBV7-8; possible D gene TRBD1, 6 bases. The CDR3 runs to 15 residues. V was shortened by 5 bases and J by 0 bases, with 10 bases between the two germline ends. Per germline, CDR1 SGHVS and CDR2 FQNEAQ. This CDR3 is CASSPGQSNTGELFF. DNA for the CDR3: TGTGCCAGCAGCCCCGGACAGTCGAACACCGGGGAGCTGTTTTTT.

This sequence joins TRBV12-3 or TRBV12-4 and TRBJ1-5; D is ambiguous. Trimming shortened V by 2 bases and J by 6 bases, and 5 bases separated the two germline ends. The CDR3 length is 12 residues. The CDR3 region is CASSLIGQPQHF. The CDR3 DNA reads TGTGCCAGCAGTTTAATTGGTCAGCCCCAGCATTTT.

This sequence joins TRBV7-8 and TRBJ2-1; a weak D match, TRBD1 (5 bases). This CDR3 is built from 15 residues. The V end lost 5 bases, the J end lost 3 bases, and 14 bases lay between the germline ends. Germline values: CDR1 SGHVS, CDR2 FQNEAQ. CDR3 region: CASSVFTGDYNEQFF. The CDR3, as DNA: TGTGCCAGCAGCGTCTTCACAGGAGACTACAATGAGCAGTTCTTC.

This sequence joins TRBV7-8 and TRBJ2-7; D possibly corresponds to TRBD1 (6 bases). The CDR3 has 14 residues. Germline V gives CDR1 SGHVS, CDR2 FQNEAQ. Deletions cut 5 bases from V and 5 bases from J, with 16 bases between. This CDR3 reads CASSPAGRGHEQYF. Here the CDR3 DNA reads TGTGCCAGCAGCCCCGCGGGCAGGGGACACGAGCAGTACTTC.

The gene calls are TRBV19 and TRBJ2-1, with D perhaps assigned TRBD1 or TRBD2 (6 bases each). Trimming removed 7 bases at V and 0 bases at J, with 13 bases between. Germline V gene lookup returns CDR1 LNHDA and CDR2 SQIVND (reference sequence). This CDR3 region has 15 residues. The CDR3 DNA sequence: TGTGCCAGTAATCGGGGGCGAAGCTCCTACAATGAGCAGTTCTTC. Translated: CASNRGRSSYNEQFF.

This chain links TRBV11-2 with TRBJ1-1; D is ambiguous. CDR3 length: 12 residues. Germline CDR1 and CDR2: SGHAT and FQNNGV. Trimming removed 7 bases from V and 0 bases from J, with 6 bases in between. The CDR3 DNA is TGTGCCAGCAAACAGATGAACACTGAAGCTTTCTTT. Its protein is CASKQMNTEAFF.

V usage is TRBV4-3 and J usage is TRBJ1-4; no clear D gene. This CDR3 has 17 residues. The V gene's germline CDR1 is LGHNA and CDR2 YSLEER. With 1 base removed from V and 0 bases from J, the gap between germline ends came to 12 bases. The CDR3 sequence: CASSQAEFNPTNEKLFF. The CDR3 region has the DNA TGCGCCAGCAGCCAAGCCGAATTCAACCCAACTAATGAAAAACTGTTTTTT.

V is TRBV5-1 and J is TRBJ2-1; 7 bases fit TRBD2. CDR3 length equals 15 residues. The ends lost 0 bases at V and 10 bases at J; junction bases unmatched: 10. Germline V gives CDR1 SGHRS, CDR2 YFSETQ. The CDR3 DNA is TGCGCCAGCAGCTTGGAACTAGTGTGGGGAGGGGAGCAGTTCTTC. Residues: CASSLELVWGGEQFF.

The chain links TRBV27 to TRBJ2-1, with TRBD2 matching 11 bases. Germline assignment: CDR1 MNHEY and CDR2 SMNVEV (reference sequence). This CDR3 contains 15 residues. The junction had 4 bases not matched to a gene; V was cut back by 0 bases and J by 9 bases. The CDR3 DNA follows: TGTGCCAGCAGTTTATCTAGCGGGGGGGCGGCTGAGCAGTTCTTC. Residues: CASSLSSGGAAEQFF.

The chain joins TRBV27 to TRBJ2-3; no clear D gene. V lost 0 bases to trimming and J lost 0 bases, with 1 base between them. Germline V gene sequence: CDR1 MNHEY, CDR2 SMNVEV (reference sequence). The CDR3 extends over 13 amino acids. CDR3: CASSLSSTDTQYF. For the CDR3, the DNA is TGTGCCAGCAGTTTATCAAGCACAGATACGCAGTATTTT.

This clonotype was counted a few times. The chain has TRBV3-1 and TRBJ2-5, with D possibly being TRBD1 (5 bases). CDR3 length equals 12 residues. V lost 1 base, J lost 7 bases, and 7 bases lay in between. Germline V gene sequence: CDR1 LGHDT, CDR2 YNNKEL (reference sequence). The CDR3 here is CASSQGTGTQYF. As DNA, the CDR3 is TGTGCCAGCAGCCAAGGAACAGGGACCCAGTACTTC.

This rearrangement joins TRBV28 to TRBJ1-3; perhaps TRBD1 as D (5 bases). Trimming pared 3 bases from V and 0 bases from J, leaving 12 bases between. Germline lookup yields CDR1 MDHEN and CDR2 SYDVKM. The CDR3 has 16 amino acids. The CDR3 DNA follows: TGTGCCAGCAGTTTCCAGGGACCCCTCTCTGGAAACACCATATATTTT. It is translated as CASSFQGPLSGNTIYF.

CDR3 DNA sequence: TGCGCCAGCATGACTAGCGGGGGAACGGATACGCAGTATTTT. As protein: CASMTSGGTDTQYF. The V call is TRBV5-1, the J call TRBJ2-3; 12 bases line up with TRBD2. From germline, CDR1 is SGHRS and CDR2 YFSETQ. J was trimmed by 6 bases and V by 6 bases; bases with no gene match: 5. The CDR3 has 14 residues.

This clonotype was seen a handful of times. V and J are TRBV12-3 or TRBV12-4 and TRBJ1-2; possible D gene TRBD1, 6 bases. V was trimmed by 4 bases and J by 4 bases, leaving 22 bases between them. There are 17 residues in the CDR3. CDR3 sequence: CASSSGAPHAYFYGYTF. The DNA for the CDR3 is TGTGCCAGCAGTTCAGGGGCCCCTCACGCCTATTTCTATGGCTACACCTTC.